This TCR beta chain came from a study of blood T cell repertoires in COVID-19. Study overall: T cells, B-cell-depleted T cells, or PBMCs supplied cDNA or gDNA.

Germline CDR1 is LNHNV and CDR2 is YYDKDF (reference sequence). V gave up 1 base and J gave up 7 bases, with 10 bases separating them. The CDR3 spans 14 residues. Original processing methods: Counts of nucleated cells, estimated from reference gene primer amplification, were obtained. Sequencing used immunoSEQ multiplex PCR; TCRdb keeps in-frame clones, though not all of them. Clone size and the V and J calls come from that table; the DNA yielded D and trimming. The sample has about 240,000 clones, 86% seen once; the top ten hold roughly 10%. The Seattle site enrolled patients during active infection and followed them longitudinally.

The receptor was derived from a woman in her fifties or sixties with COVID-19, enrolled during active disease. Sequenced material: peripheral blood. This chain connects TRBV15 to TRBJ2-2; possibly TRBD1 for D (7 bases). The CDR3 spells CATSRGRGVGELFF. The CDR3 bases are TGTGCCACCAGCAGAGGCAGGGGGGTCGGGGAGCTGTTTTTT.